The clone carrying this T cell receptor beta chain was recorded a few times. The identical CDR3 is also encoded by other nucleotide sequences in the sample. The data originate from a study of ipilimumab plus nivolumab after autologous stem cell transplantation. Study summary: The DLBCL cohort had primary refractory and relapsed disease, with 18-month progression-free survival of about 86% and 29%.

Starting 14 to 28 days after autologous transplant, ipilimumab 1 mg/kg was given. Sequencing used immunoSEQ multiplex PCR; TCRdb keeps in-frame clones, though not all of them. The table includes tens of thousands of clones, nearly 85% detected once. Germline-derived CDR1 and CDR2 are SNHLY and FYNNEI. CDR3 length: 14 amino acids. V lost 4 bases to trimming and J lost 0 bases; unmatched junction nucleotides: 3. The chain recombines TRBV2 with TRBJ2-7, with 7 bases lining up with TRBD1. The receptor's source is a male donor with diffuse large B-cell lymphoma. Specimen: PBMCs, collected in a trial of ipilimumab plus nivolumab as post-transplant consolidation. This chain's CDR3 is CASSGGGLSYEQYF. CDR3 DNA sequence: TGTGCCAGCAGTGGAGGGGGCCTCTCCTACGAGCAGTACTTC.